This is a list of T cell receptor beta chains from one sample in a study of blood T cells in healthy people across ages. TCRdb recomputed calls from the 5' RACE reads with MiXCR, one row per CDR3 protein. The table has about 1,500,000 distinct CDR3 sequences, 28% seen once; the top ten hold approximately 7.7%. The sample comprised blood. The receptor source for this set is a woman aged 25 to 39 in good health. The CDR3 runs from the conserved cysteine through the conserved F or W. D genes are given only for firm matches. Clone size is given for some rows only: seen once, a few or many times, or a class if the clone is expanded.

d_call j_call clone_size v_call cdr3_nt cdr3_aa
NA TRBJ2-1 NA TRBV20-1 TGCAGTGTATCCCAGGGGGGTAACAATGAGCAGTTCTTC CSVSQGGNNEQFF
NA TRBJ2-7 few TRBV10-3 TGTGCCATCAGTCCTCCCGATAACTACGAGCAGTACTTC CAISPPDNYEQYF
NA TRBJ2-5 few TRBV2 TGTGCCAGCACCTGGTTGTTCGGGGAGACCCAGTACTTC CASTWLFGETQYF
NA TRBJ2-1 NA TRBV9 TGTGCCAGCAGCGTAGGTAACGGGTTGGTCAATGAGCAGTTCTTC CASSVGNGLVNEQFF
NA TRBJ1-5 few TRBV7-9 TGTGCCAGCAGCGGGGGTTTCAATCAGCCCCAGCATTTT CASSGGFNQPQHF
TRBD2 TRBJ2-1 few TRBV20-1 TGCAGTGCTCTAGCGGGCTACAATGAGCAGTTCTTC CSALAGYNEQFF
TRBD2 TRBJ2-1 NA TRBV6-2/TRBV6-3 TGTGCCAGCAGTTATCCTAGCGGGGGGGCATATGGGCAGTTCTTC CASSYPSGGAYGQFF
NA TRBJ2-5 few TRBV5-1 TGCGCCAGCAGCCGTGTCGGGACACGCCTCCAAGAGACCCAGTACTTC CASSRVGTRLQETQYF
NA TRBJ2-3 many TRBV29-1 TGCAGCATCCGTGGTGATACGCAGTATTTT CSIRGDTQYF
TRBD1 TRBJ2-7 many TRBV29-1 TGCAGCGTTACCCGCGCCGGGACAGGGACCTACGAGCAGTACTTC CSVTRAGTGTYEQYF
TRBD2 TRBJ2-7 NA TRBV6-2/TRBV6-3 TGTGCCAGCACACCTAGCGGGAGTCGCGAGCAGTACTTC CASTPSGSREQYF
NA TRBJ1-2 NA TRBV11-2 TGTGCCAGCAGCTTAGTACGGAGTAACTATGGCTACACCTTC CASSLVRSNYGYTF
NA TRBJ2-1 NA TRBV20-1 TGCAGTGCTAGAGGGCCCCTCCATTACAATGAGCAGTTCTTC CSARGPLHYNEQFF
NA TRBJ1-5 once TRBV6-5 TGTGCCAGCAGTTACGCACCAGGCAGGGACCCTTATAGCAATCAGCCCCAGCATTTT CASSYAPGRDPYSNQPQHF
TRBD2 TRBJ2-1 many TRBV11-2 TGTGCCAGCAGCTTAGATATAGCGGGGGGCTATGAGCAGTTCTTC CASSLDIAGGYEQFF
TRBD1 TRBJ2-1 many TRBV5-1 TGCGCCAGCAGCAACCCCGGGACAGCTTACAATGAGCAGTTCTTC CASSNPGTAYNEQFF
NA TRBJ2-7 many TRBV7-9 TGTGCCAGCAGCGGGATTAGGGATTACGAGCAGTACTTC CASSGIRDYEQYF
NA TRBJ2-7 NA TRBV29-1 TGCAGCGTGGACAGCAACTACAATGAGCAGTACTTC CSVDSNYNEQYF
TRBD1 TRBJ2-6 many TRBV10-3 TGTGCCATCAGTGCAGGGGGCGGCTCTGGGGCCAACGTCCTGACTTTC CAISAGGGSGANVLTF
TRBD1 TRBJ2-5 many TRBV7-9 TGTGCCAGCCGACAGGGGGCGAGGGAGACCCAGTACTTC CASRQGARETQYF
NA TRBJ2-7 few TRBV20-1 TGCAGTGCTAGAGGGGGACGGGACTACGAGCAGTACTTC CSARGGRDYEQYF
NA TRBJ2-7 many TRBV5-1 TGCGCCAGCAGCCGGATGACAGGTCCCTACGAGCAGTACTTC CASSRMTGPYEQYF
TRBD1 TRBJ2-3 NA TRBV5-1 TGCGCCAGCAGCTTCGGACAGGGGGGTGGATATACGCAGTATTTT CASSFGQGGGYTQYF
TRBD2 TRBJ2-1 few TRBV7-9 TGTGCCAGCAGCTTAGTTTCGGGAGGGGCCCACAATGAGCAGTTCTTC CASSLVSGGAHNEQFF
TRBD2 TRBJ2-2 NA TRBV19 TGTGCCAGTAGGGGACTAGCGGGAGGGTTGGGTTCCGGCGGGGAGCTGTTTTTT CASRGLAGGLGSGGELFF